This entry concerns a single T cell receptor (beta chain). Its antigen is not identified. The ends were cut back, 1 base at V and 5 bases at J, with 11 bases in the middle. Germline CDR1 SGHTA, CDR2 FQGNSA. This CDR3 has 14 amino acids. The entry originates in a study of T cells in narcolepsy. General study findings and limits: Autoreactive HCRT-specific and TRIB2-specific clonotypes were marked in same-patient CSF-versus-blood CD4+ comparisons.

Sequencing was performed with immunoSEQ multiplex PCR; in TCRdb, only in-frame clones are kept and a portion is missing. The table records some 25,000 clones, roughly 85% of them present only once. The rearrangement links TRBV7-2 to TRBJ2-5; D gene uncertain. The material sequenced was CD45RA- memory CD4+ T cells from PBMCs. This TCR came from a human donor with narcolepsy. The CDR3 DNA reads TGTGCCAGCAGCTTAGGTAGCCTCCCGGAGACCCAGTACTTC. It yields the protein CASSLGSLPETQYF.